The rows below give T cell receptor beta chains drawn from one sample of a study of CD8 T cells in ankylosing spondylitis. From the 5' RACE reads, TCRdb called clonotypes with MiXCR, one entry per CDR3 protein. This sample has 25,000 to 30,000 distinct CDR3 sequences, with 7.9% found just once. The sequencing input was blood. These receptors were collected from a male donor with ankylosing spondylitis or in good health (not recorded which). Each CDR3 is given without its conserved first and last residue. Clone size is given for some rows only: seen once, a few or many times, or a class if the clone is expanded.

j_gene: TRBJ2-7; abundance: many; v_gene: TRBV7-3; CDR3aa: ASSPGGISEQY
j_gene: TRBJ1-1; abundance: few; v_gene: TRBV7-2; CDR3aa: ASSLTRPTGGRRNTEAF
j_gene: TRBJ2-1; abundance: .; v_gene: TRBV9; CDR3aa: ASSLTGAGAGNEQF
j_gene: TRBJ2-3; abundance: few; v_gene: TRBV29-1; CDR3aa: SGGDTPFTDTQY
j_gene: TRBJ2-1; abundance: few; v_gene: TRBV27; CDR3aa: ASRILQGAEQF
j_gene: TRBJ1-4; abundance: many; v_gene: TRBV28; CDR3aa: ASSALIEKLF
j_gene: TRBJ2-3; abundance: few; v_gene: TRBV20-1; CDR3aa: SASYGTGGRTDTQY
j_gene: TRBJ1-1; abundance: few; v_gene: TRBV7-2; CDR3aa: ASSLGQPIEAF
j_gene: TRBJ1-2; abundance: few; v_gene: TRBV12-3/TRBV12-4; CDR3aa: ASSFGGNLYGYT
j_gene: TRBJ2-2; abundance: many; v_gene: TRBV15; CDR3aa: ATSRGGLGTGELF
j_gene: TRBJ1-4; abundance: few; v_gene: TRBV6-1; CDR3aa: ASSARQGGEKLF
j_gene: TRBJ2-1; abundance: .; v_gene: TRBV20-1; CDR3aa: SARIAGDHNEQF
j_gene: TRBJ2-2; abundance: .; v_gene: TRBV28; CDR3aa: ASSHLNAGELF
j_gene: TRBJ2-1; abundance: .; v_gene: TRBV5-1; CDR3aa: ASNDLAGSEQF
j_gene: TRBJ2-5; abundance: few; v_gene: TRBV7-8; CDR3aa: ASSLEPGAQETQY
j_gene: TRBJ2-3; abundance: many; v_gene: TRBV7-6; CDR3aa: ASSGRDRFTDTQY
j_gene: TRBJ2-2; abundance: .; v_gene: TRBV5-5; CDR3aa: ASSIEGANTGELF
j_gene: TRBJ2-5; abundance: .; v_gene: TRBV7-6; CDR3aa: ATADPGSQETQY
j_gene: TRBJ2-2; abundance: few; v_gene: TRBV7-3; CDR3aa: ASSLTTDTGELF
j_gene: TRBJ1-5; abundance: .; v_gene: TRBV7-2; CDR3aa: ASSPDGKSNQPQH
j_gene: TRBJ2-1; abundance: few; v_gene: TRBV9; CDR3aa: ASNGDSGPYNEQF
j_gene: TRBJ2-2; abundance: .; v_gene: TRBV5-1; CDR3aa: ASSSTGGRTGELF
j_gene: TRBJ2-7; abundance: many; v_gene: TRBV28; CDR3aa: ASSPSGAGDQY
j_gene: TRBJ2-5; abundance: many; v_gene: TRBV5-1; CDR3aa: ASSFGLARETQY
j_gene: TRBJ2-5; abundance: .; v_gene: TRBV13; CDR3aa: ASSSTPEETQY
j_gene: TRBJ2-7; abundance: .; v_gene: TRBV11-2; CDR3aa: ASSPTGLVPYEQY
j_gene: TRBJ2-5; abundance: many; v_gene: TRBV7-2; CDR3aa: ASSRPGLANQETQY
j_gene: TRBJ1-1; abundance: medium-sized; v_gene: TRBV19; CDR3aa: ASTTGNTEAF
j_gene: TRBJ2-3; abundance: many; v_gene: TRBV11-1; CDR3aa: ASSTRGGPTPTDTQY
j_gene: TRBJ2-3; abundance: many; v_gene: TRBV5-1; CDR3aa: ASSLDGRTQY
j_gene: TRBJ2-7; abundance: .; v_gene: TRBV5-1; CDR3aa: ASRVGGVGYEQY
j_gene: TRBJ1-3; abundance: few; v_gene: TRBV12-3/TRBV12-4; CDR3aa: ASSFNTIY
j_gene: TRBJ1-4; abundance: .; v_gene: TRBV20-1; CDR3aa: SATYGTATNEKLF
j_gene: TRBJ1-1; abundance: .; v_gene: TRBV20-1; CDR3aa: SASRGITEAF
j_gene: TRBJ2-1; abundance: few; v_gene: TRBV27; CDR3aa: ASSKGGGSNEQF
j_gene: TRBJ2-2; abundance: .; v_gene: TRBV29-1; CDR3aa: SVTGSLYTGELF
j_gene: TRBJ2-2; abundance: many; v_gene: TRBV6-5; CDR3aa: ASSGDWPNTGELF
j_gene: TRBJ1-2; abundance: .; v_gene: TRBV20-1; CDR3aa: SARAPGHYGYT
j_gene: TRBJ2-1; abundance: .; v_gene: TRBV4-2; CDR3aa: ASSQAQGEVNEQF
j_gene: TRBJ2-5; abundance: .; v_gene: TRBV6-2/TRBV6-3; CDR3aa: ASSRGVASQETQY
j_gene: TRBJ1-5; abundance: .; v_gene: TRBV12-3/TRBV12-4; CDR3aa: ASSLALSQGSPQPQH
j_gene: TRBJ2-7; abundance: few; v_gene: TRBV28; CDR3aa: ASKRWGISYEQY
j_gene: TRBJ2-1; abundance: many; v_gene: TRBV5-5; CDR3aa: ASSPRLSGNEQF
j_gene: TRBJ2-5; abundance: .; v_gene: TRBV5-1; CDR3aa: ASSPGGPEETQY
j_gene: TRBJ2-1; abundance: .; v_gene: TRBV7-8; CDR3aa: ASSISSGGVPHEQF
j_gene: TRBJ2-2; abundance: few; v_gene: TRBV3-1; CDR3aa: ASSHRTGELF
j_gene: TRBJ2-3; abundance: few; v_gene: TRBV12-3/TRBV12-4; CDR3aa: ASSPQAGTYPPDTQY
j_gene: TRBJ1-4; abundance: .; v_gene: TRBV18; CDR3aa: ASSPNRRSNEKLF
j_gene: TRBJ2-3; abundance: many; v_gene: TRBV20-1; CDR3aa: SARVGQGETDTQY
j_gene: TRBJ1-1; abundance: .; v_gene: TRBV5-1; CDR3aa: ASSYLGQENTEAF